The 23 T cell receptor beta chains reported below all come from one sample, sequenced in a study of blood T cell repertoires in COVID-19. This table comes from immunoSEQ multiplex PCR, and its TCRdb copy is limited to in-frame clones, with some not included. This table holds 250,000 to 300,000 clones, 85% to 90% found once. Sequences were obtained from peripheral blood. The receptors here all came from a woman in her twenties or thirties with COVID-19, enrolled during active disease.

The chain recombines TRBV15 with TRBJ2-1; D ambiguous. In germline, CDR1 is LNHNV, CDR2 YYDKDF (reference sequence). The CDR3 runs 12 residues. V gave up 3 bases and J gave up 9 bases, with 9 bases separating them. This chain's CDR3 is CATSRLVAEQFF. In nucleotides, the CDR3 is TGTGCCACCAGCAGGCTAGTGGCTGAGCAGTTCTTC.

The chain links TRBV29-1 to TRBJ1-2, with 7 bases matching TRBD1. Germline V gene data show CDR1 as SQVTM and CDR2 as ANQGSEA. This CDR3 is built from 12 residues. The ends lost 7 bases at V and 7 bases at J; junction bases unmatched: 9. CDR3 sequence reads: CSARQGDSGYTF. CDR3 in DNA: TGCAGCGCCCGACAGGGTGATTCTGGCTACACCTTC.

This clone was seen more than once but under ten times. The chain is built from TRBV2 and TRBJ1-5; a possible D gene is TRBD1 (6 bases). The CDR3 has 15 amino acids. The germline V gene has CDR1 SNHLY and CDR2 FYNNEI. Trimming removed 10 bases from V and 0 bases from J, with 16 bases in between. The CDR3 DNA reads TGTGCCACAGCCGGACAGTCCTCTAGCAATCAGCCCCAGCATTTT. Amino acid sequence: CATAGQSSSNQPQHF.

CDR3 coding DNA: TGTGCCAGCAGCCCCCCGACAGTGCACACCGGGGAGCTGTTTTTT. This codes for CASSPPTVHTGELFF. The gene calls are TRBV13 and TRBJ2-2, with a possible D match to TRBD1 (5 bases). In germline, CDR1 is PRHDT, CDR2 FYEKMQ (reference sequence). This CDR3 region has 15 residues. Trimming left V 5 bases short and J 3 bases short, with 13 bases between.

This clone was found once. The chain combines TRBV29-1 with TRBJ1-4; D is ambiguous. Between the trimmed V and J ends, which lost 7 bases and 5 bases, there was a span of 17 bases. CDR1 SQVTM and CDR2 ANQGSEA come from the germline V gene. The length of the CDR3 is 14 residues. The CDR3 nucleotides are TGCAGCGCCCAAAGCGGGCGGGCGAATGAAAAACTGTTTTTT. It translates to CSAQSGRANEKLFF.

Only one count was recorded for this clone. The J gene is TRBJ2-5, the V gene TRBV7-7; 9 nucleotides align to TRBD1. This CDR3 has 17 amino acids. V gave up 5 bases and J gave up 5 bases; unmatched junction bases: 15. CDR1 and CDR2 from the germline V gene are SSHAT and FNYEAQ (reference sequence). The CDR3, as DNA: TGTGCCAGCAGCCCAATGACAGGGGGATGGAGGGCGGAGACCCAGTACTTC. The encoded protein is CASSPMTGGWRAETQYF.

There are a few counts of this clone. The chain carries TRBV2 and TRBJ2-5; 14 bases line up with TRBD2. CDR1 and CDR2 (germline): SNHLY, FYNNEI. The CDR3 length is 15 residues. Losses at the gene ends were 10 bases for V and 0 bases for J; bases not matched to a gene: 4. The CDR3 sequence is CATGTSGGYQETQYF. CDR3 coding DNA: TGTGCCACCGGGACTAGCGGGGGCTACCAAGAGACCCAGTACTTC.

CDR3 sequence (DNA): TGTGCCAGCAGTGAAAGGGACAGGGGACGGATCTATGGCTACACCTTC. This gives the protein CASSERDRGRIYGYTF. The V gene is TRBV28, the J gene TRBJ1-2; 10 bases fit TRBD1. J lost 4 bases, V lost 5 bases, and 10 bases had no gene match. The germline V gene has CDR1 MDHEN and CDR2 SYDVKM. The CDR3 has 16 amino acids.

V and J are TRBV5-5 and TRBJ2-1, with TRBD1 matching over 7 bases. Germline V CDR1 and CDR2: SGHKS, YYEKEE (reference sequence). V shed 9 bases, J shed 0 bases, and the junction held 15 bases outside the gene matches. The CDR3 sequence is 17 residues long. The CDR3 bases are TGTGCCACCACCCGGACAGGTACTCATCGCTCCTACAATGAGCAGTTCTTC. Protein product: CATTRTGTHRSYNEQFF. Complete variable domain (other parts from reference TRBV5-5 and TRBJ2-1): DAGVTQSPTHLIKTRGQQVTLRCSPISGHKSVSWYQQVLGQGPQFIFQYYEKEERGRGNFPDRFSARQFPNYSSELNVNALLLGDSALYLCATTRTGTHRSYNEQFFGPGTRLTVL.

The chain joins TRBV7-9 to TRBJ2-5; TRBD2 matches 9 bases. There are 18 residues in the CDR3. Germline values: CDR1 SEHNR, CDR2 FQNEAQ (reference sequence). V lost 1 base to trimming and J lost 5 bases; unmatched junction nucleotides: 14. CDR3 loop: CASSLVSRGGPTQETQYF. CDR3 DNA: TGTGCCAGCAGCTTAGTCTCGCGGGGGGGCCCCACCCAGGAGACCCAGTACTTC.

The gene calls are TRBV28 and TRBJ1-6; TRBD1 might be the D (6 bases). The CDR3 has 15 amino acids. The germline V gene encodes CDR1 MDHEN and CDR2 SYDVKM. Trimming cost V 5 bases and J 7 bases, with 15 bases left between them. The CDR3 here is CASSKGGGKNSPLHF. DNA for the CDR3: TGTGCCAGCAGTAAAGGGGGGGGTAAGAATTCACCCCTCCACTTT.

J is TRBJ2-7 and V is TRBV27, with 7 bases fitting TRBD1. Germline V gene sequence: CDR1 MNHEY, CDR2 SMNVEV (reference sequence). V lost 4 bases, J lost 3 bases, and 6 bases stayed unmatched. The CDR3 is 14 residues long. This CDR3 reads CASSSRDSIYEQYF. CDR3 in DNA: TGTGCCAGCAGTTCACGGGACAGCATCTACGAGCAGTACTTC.

The rearrangement links TRBV29-1 to TRBJ2-7, with 8 bases identical to TRBD1. This CDR3 is built from 16 residues. The trim removed 0 bases at V and 3 bases at J, leaving 10 bases unmatched. Germline CDR1 reads SQVTM; CDR2 reads ANQGSEA. CDR3 sequence (DNA): TGCAGCGTTGAAGATCAGTACCAGGGGGCGAACTACGAGCAGTACTTC. Amino acid sequence: CSVEDQYQGANYEQYF.

This clone has just one count. This rearrangement joins TRBV2 to TRBJ1-6, with TRBD1 matching 10 bases. Germline loops: CDR1 SNHLY, CDR2 FYNNEI. V lost 4 bases to trimming and J lost 7 bases; unmatched junction nucleotides: 4. This CDR3 region has 15 residues. The CDR3 is CASSVEGQGNSPLHF. In DNA, the CDR3 is TGTGCCAGCAGTGTAGAGGGACAGGGGAATTCACCCCTCCACTTT. Full variable domain (outside the CDR3, taken from reference TRBV2 and TRBJ1-6): EPEVTQTPSHQVTQMGQEVILRCVPISNHLYFYWYRQILGQKVEFLVSFYNNEISEKSEIFDDQFSVERPDGSNFTLKIRSTKLEDSAMYFCASSVEGQGNSPLHFGNGTRLTVT.

The rearrangement uses TRBV7-9 and TRBJ2-3, with D perhaps TRBD2 (6 bases). CDR1 is SEHNR, CDR2 FQNEAQ, per germline (reference sequence). The CDR3 covers 16 residues. V was shortened by 5 bases and J by 2 bases, with 17 bases between the two germline ends. CDR3 sequence: CASSAVRGTPTDTQYF. The CDR3 DNA is TGTGCCAGCAGCGCCGTTCGGGGGACCCCCACAGATACGCAGTATTTT.

V is TRBV2 and J is TRBJ2-7; D is perhaps TRBD1 (6 bases). This CDR3 contains 14 residues. V was cut by 2 bases and J by 1 base, with 9 bases left in between. CDR1 and CDR2 from the germline V gene are SNHLY and FYNNEI. CDR3 amino acids: CASSEKGVSYEQYF. CDR3 DNA: TGTGCCAGCAGTGAAAAGGGGGTGTCCTACGAGCAGTACTTC.

This chain uses TRBV4-1 with TRBJ1-3; D might be TRBD1 (6 bases). Germline-derived CDR1 and CDR2 are MGHRA and YSYEKL. The CDR3 runs to 18 residues. With 1 base removed from V and 3 bases from J, the gap between germline ends came to 19 bases. The CDR3, as DNA: TGCGCCAGCAGCCAAGGTGGCAGGGGTCGAGGGAATGGAAACACCATATATTTT. It translates to CASSQGGRGRGNGNTIYF.

J is TRBJ2-1 and V is TRBV29-1; possible D gene TRBD1, 5 bases. This CDR3 is built from 15 residues. CDR1 and CDR2 (germline): SQVTM, ANQGSEA. Between the trimmed V and J ends, which lost 4 bases and 0 bases, there was a span of 13 bases. CDR3 nucleotide sequence: TGCAGCGTTGTATTACAGGATAGCTCCTACAATGAGCAGTTCTTC. Its protein product is CSVVLQDSSYNEQFF.

V gene TRBV5-4 combines with J gene TRBJ2-5; 11 bases are a match to TRBD1. Germline V CDR1 and CDR2: SGHNT, YYREEE (reference sequence). Unmatched junction bases numbered 5, after V lost 5 bases and J lost 5 bases. The CDR3 runs to 14 residues. The chain's CDR3 is CASSSGQGGETQYF. CDR3 DNA sequence: TGTGCCAGCAGTTCGGGACAGGGGGGGGAGACCCAGTACTTC.

V and J are TRBV6-5 and TRBJ2-1; 10 bases match TRBD2. The CDR3 is made up of 15 amino acids. Unmatched junction bases numbered 9, after V lost 6 bases and J lost 7 bases. The V gene's germline CDR1 is MNHEY and CDR2 SVGAGI. CDR3 region: CASSVAGGRGNEQFF. The CDR3 DNA reads as TGTGCCAGCAGCGTAGCGGGGGGAAGAGGGAATGAGCAGTTCTTC.

The rearrangement uses TRBV25-1 and TRBJ1-2, with a tentative D call TRBD1 (6 bases). This CDR3 has 14 amino acids. The V gene's germline CDR1 is MGHDK and CDR2 SYGVNS. V shed 1 base and J shed 4 bases, with 10 bases lying between them. CDR3 protein: CASSEWEGGYGYTF. The CDR3 nucleotides are TGTGCCAGCAGTGAATGGGAAGGGGGCTATGGCTACACCTTC.

The chain combines TRBV5-5 with TRBJ2-7; 9 positions match TRBD1. Germline trimming cut 4 bases from V and 3 bases from J; bases unmatched to any gene: 5. This CDR3 spans 14 amino acids. Germline assignment: CDR1 SGHKS and CDR2 YYEKEE (reference sequence). The CDR3 loop is CASSEGQGYYEQYF. The CDR3 region has the DNA TGTGCCAGCAGCGAGGGACAGGGATACTACGAGCAGTACTTC.

The rearrangement joins TRBV4-2 to TRBJ2-5; 10 positions match TRBD2. The CDR3 runs to 15 residues. V gave up 8 bases and J gave up 6 bases; unmatched junction bases: 12. Germline V CDR1 and CDR2: LGHNA, YNFKEQ. Here the CDR3 DNA reads TGTGCCAGCGAGGTCGGTAGCGGGGGGCCCCAGACCCAGTACTTC. Its protein product is CASEVGSGGPQTQYF.